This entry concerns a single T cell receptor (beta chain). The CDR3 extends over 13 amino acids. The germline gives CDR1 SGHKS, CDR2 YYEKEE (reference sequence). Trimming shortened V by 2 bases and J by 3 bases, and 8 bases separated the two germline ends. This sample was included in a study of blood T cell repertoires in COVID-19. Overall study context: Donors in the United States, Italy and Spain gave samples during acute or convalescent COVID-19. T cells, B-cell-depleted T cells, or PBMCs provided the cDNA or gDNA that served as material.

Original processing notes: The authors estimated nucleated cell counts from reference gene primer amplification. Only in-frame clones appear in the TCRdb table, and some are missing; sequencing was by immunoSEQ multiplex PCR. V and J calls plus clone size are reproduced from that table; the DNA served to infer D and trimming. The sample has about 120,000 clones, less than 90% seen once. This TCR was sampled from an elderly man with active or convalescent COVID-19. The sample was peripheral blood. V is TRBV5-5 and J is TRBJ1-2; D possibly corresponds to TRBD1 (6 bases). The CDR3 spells CASSFAGDYGYTF. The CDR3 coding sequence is TGTGCCAGCAGCTTCGCAGGGGACTATGGCTACACCTTC. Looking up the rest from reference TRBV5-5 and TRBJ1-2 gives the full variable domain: DAGVTQSPTHLIKTRGQQVTLRCSPISGHKSVSWYQQVLGQGPQFIFQYYEKEERGRGNFPDRFSARQFPNYSSELNVNALLLGDSALYLCASSFAGDYGYTFGSGTRLTVV.